This entry describes one TCR beta chain. This specimen comes from a study of shared clonotypes between healthy human individuals. At the level of the study: For every donor, three CD4 naive, three CD4 memory, two CD8 naive and one CD8 memory plates were used.

The protocol was immunoSEQ multiplex PCR, while the TCRdb copy is restricted to in-frame clones and leaves out a portion. The sample lists 2 million to 3 million clones, roughly 93% occurring once. The V end lost 5 bases, the J end lost 7 bases, and 18 bases lay between the germline ends. The CDR3 consists of 14 residues. CDR1 MNHEY and CDR2 SMNVEV come from the germline V gene (reference sequence). The chain is built from TRBV27 and TRBJ2-7, with a tentative D call TRBD1 (6 bases). The sequencing sample was made of naive CD4+ T cells from PBMCs. Subset here: CD45RA+ positively selected. This receptor was obtained from a man younger than 30 in good health. Some clones in this sample may be carry-over from other donors' samples. CDR3 residues: CASSMDRPPLEQYF. The CDR3 DNA follows: TGTGCCAGCAGTATGGACAGACCACCTCTAGAGCAGTACTTC.